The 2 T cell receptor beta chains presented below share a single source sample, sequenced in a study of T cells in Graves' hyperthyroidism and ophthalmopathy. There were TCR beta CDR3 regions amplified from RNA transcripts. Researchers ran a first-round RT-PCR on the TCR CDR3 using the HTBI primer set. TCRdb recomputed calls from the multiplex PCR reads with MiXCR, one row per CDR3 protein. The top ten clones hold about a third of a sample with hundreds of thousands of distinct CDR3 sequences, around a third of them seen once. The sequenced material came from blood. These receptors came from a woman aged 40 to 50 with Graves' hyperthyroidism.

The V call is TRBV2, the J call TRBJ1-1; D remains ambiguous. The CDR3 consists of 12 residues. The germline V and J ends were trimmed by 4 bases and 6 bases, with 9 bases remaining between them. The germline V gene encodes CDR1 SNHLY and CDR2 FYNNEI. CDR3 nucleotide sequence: TGTGCCAGCAGTGCACAATTAGCTGAAGCTTTCTTT. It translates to CASSAQLAEAFF.

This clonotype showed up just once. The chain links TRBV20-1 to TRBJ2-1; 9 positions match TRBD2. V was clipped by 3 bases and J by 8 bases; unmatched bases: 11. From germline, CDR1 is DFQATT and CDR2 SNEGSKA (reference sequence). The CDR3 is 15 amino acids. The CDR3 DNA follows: TGCAGTGCTAGTGGGGTAGCGGGAGTATTCTATGAGCAGTTCTTC. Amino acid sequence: CSASGVAGVFYEQFF.